A single sample gave rise to the 13 T cell receptor beta chains below, sequenced in a study of PD-L1 blockade in urothelial cancer. As to time point: peripheral blood 6 weeks after treatment start. Data came from immunoSEQ multiplex PCR; TCRdb stores just in-frame clones and leaves some out. The sample holds about 76,000 clones, 85% to 95% seen once. The specimen was PBMCs, collected around atezolizumab (anti-PD-L1) treatment. Every receptor here comes from an elderly woman with urothelial cancer.

This clone was recorded once. The chain uses TRBV2 and TRBJ2-5, with 8 bases identical to TRBD1. J gave up 5 bases and V 6 bases, and 8 bases lay outside the gene matches. Germline V gives CDR1 SNHLY, CDR2 FYNNEI. The CDR3 is 14 residues long. CDR3 region: CASSRQGIRETQYF. The CDR3, as DNA: TGTGCCAGCAGCAGACAGGGGATACGGGAGACCCAGTACTTC.

CDR3 sequence reads: CSVQVFGTEAFF. CDR3 nucleotides: TGCAGCGTTCAGGTTTTTGGCACTGAAGCTTTCTTT. The chain joins TRBV29-1 to TRBJ1-1; no firm D call. The ends were cut back, 5 bases at V and 4 bases at J, with 11 bases in the middle. Germline CDR1 and CDR2: SQVTM and ANQGSEA. The CDR3 runs to 12 residues.

This clone was counted between two and nine times. The gene calls are TRBV7-8 and TRBJ2-3; the match to TRBD2 covers 9 bases. The trim removed 5 bases at V and 8 bases at J, leaving 11 bases unmatched. Germline CDR1 and CDR2: SGHVS and FQNEAQ. The CDR3 consists of 15 residues. In nucleotides, the CDR3 is TGTGCCAGCAGCCCCCCCGTGCTAGCGGGAAGTACGCAGTATTTT. Translation gives CASSPPVLAGSTQYF.

The CDR3 loop is CASSFGPGGTEAFF. The CDR3 DNA sequence: TGCGCCAGCAGCTTCGGACCGGGAGGGACTGAAGCTTTCTTT. The J gene is TRBJ1-1, the V gene TRBV5-1, with D unclear. The CDR3 consists of 14 residues. Trimming took 2 bases from V and 5 from J, leaving 13 bases between them. Per the germline V gene, CDR1 is SGHRS and CDR2 is YFSETQ. The variable domain in full, with the rest retrieved from reference TRBV5-1 and TRBJ1-1, is KAGVTQTPRYLIKTRGQQVTLSCSPISGHRSVSWYQQTPGQGLQFLFEYFSETQRNKGNFPGRFSGRQFSNSRSEMNVSTLELGDSALYLCASSFGPGGTEAFFGQGTRLTVV.

This chain uses TRBV4-2 with TRBJ2-1, with 7 bases lining up with TRBD1. The CDR3 runs to 16 residues. Germline values: CDR1 LGHNA, CDR2 YNFKEQ. The trim removed 1 base at V and 6 bases at J, leaving 9 bases unmatched. CDR3 sequence: CASSQVSGQVSNEQFF. The CDR3 DNA is TGTGCCAGCAGCCAAGTCTCTGGACAGGTTAGCAATGAGCAGTTCTTC.

The chain combines TRBV30 with TRBJ2-7, with D maybe TRBD1 (6 bases). V lost 1 base to trimming and J lost 6 bases, with 13 bases between them. Looked up from germline, CDR1 is GTSNPN and CDR2 is SVGIG (reference sequence). There are 13 residues in the CDR3. The CDR3 DNA sequence: TGTGCCTGGAGTGAGGTGGAAGGGGGCGAGCAGTACTTC. Amino acid sequence: CAWSEVEGGEQYF.

The chain couples TRBV2 to TRBJ2-2, with D possibly TRBD2 on 7 matching bases. Germline V CDR1 and CDR2: SNHLY, FYNNEI. CDR3 length equals 15 residues. V lost 4 bases to trimming and J lost 3 bases, with 12 bases between them. The DNA of the CDR3 is TGTGCCAGCAGTGTGAGGGGGGGCTACACCGGGGAGCTGTTTTTT. Its protein product is CASSVRGGYTGELFF.

The chain is built from TRBV2 and TRBJ2-2; 10 bases line up with TRBD1. Germline loops: CDR1 SNHLY, CDR2 FYNNEI. The CDR3 consists of 14 residues. V shed 10 bases and J 5 bases; nucleotides not matched to a gene: 7. DNA for the CDR3: TGTGCCACAGGGGAGGGACAGGGGACCGGGGAGCTGTTTTTT. It encodes CATGEGQGTGELFF.

The V gene is TRBV7-3, the J gene TRBJ1-5; D remains unclear. This CDR3 contains 14 residues. CDR1 and CDR2 (germline): SGHTA, FQGTGA. Trimming took 1 base from V and 0 from J, leaving 4 bases between them. The CDR3 coding sequence is TGTGCCAGCAGCTTAATTAGTAGCAATCAGCCCCAGCATTTT. This gives the protein CASSLISSNQPQHF.

The chain combines TRBV5-1 with TRBJ2-7; D possibly corresponds to TRBD1 (5 bases). Germline V lookup: CDR1 SGHRS, CDR2 YFSETQ. The V end was cut by 0 bases, the J end by 2 bases, with 9 bases between. The CDR3 extends over 14 amino acids. CDR3 sequence: CASSLVTVPYEQYF. The DNA of the CDR3 is TGCGCCAGCAGCTTGGTGACAGTTCCCTACGAGCAGTACTTC.

The V gene is TRBV19, the J gene TRBJ1-1; D possibly corresponds to TRBD1 (5 bases). CDR3 length: 15 amino acids. The V and J ends lost 0 bases and 4 bases respectively, with 12 bases between them. Per germline, CDR1 LNHDA and CDR2 SQIVND (reference sequence). The CDR3 is CASSIDLSGGTEAFF. The CDR3 DNA is TGTGCCAGTAGTATAGATCTATCGGGGGGCACTGAAGCTTTCTTT.

This chain connects TRBV5-1 to TRBJ2-5; TRBD2 aligns across 10 bases. Germline CDR1 reads SGHRS; CDR2 reads YFSETQ. V trimming: 4 bases; J trimming: 3 bases; junction bases outside the gene matches: 3. The CDR3 sequence is 14 residues long. CDR3 sequence: CASSRLAGEETQYF. The CDR3 DNA follows: TGCGCCAGCAGCCGGCTAGCGGGGGAAGAGACCCAGTACTTC.

The rearrangement joins TRBV27 to TRBJ1-1; D may be TRBD1 (5 bases). CDR1 is MNHEY, CDR2 SMNVEV, per germline (reference sequence). The CDR3 has 17 amino acids. V was cut by 3 bases and J by 1 base, with 18 bases left in between. The CDR3 DNA follows: TGTGCCAGCAGTTTGATCCTGGGGGGAGGAGGGAACACTGAAGCTTTCTTT. It is translated as CASSLILGGGGNTEAFF.